Listed below are T cell receptor beta chains from one sample, sequenced in a study of CD8+ T cells in alopecia areata. Produced via immunoSEQ multiplex PCR; TCRdb's table is partial and in-frame only. This sample has 90,000 to 130,000 clones; roughly 50% occur once, and the top ten carry 12%. Sequencing used CD8+ T cells sorted from blood, obtained at week 24, from a patient treated with tofacitinib. The receptor set was obtained from a human donor with alopecia areata. The CDR3 runs from the conserved cysteine through the conserved F or W. A D gene is named only where the DNA matches it firmly. Clone size is shown for a subset of rows, as once, few, many or a class of expanded clone.

TGTGCCAGCAGCCTCGGGACTGTGGGCTACGAGCAGTACTTC	CASSLGTVGYEQYF	TRBJ2-7	TRBV9	.	.
TGCGCCAGCAGTGGGGACGCGACAGCGAACACTGAAGCTTTCTTT	CASSGDATANTEAFF	TRBJ1-1	TRBV10-2	.	.
TGTGCCAGCTCACCCCCACGCAAAGACACAGATACGCAGTATTTT	CASSPPRKDTDTQYF	TRBJ2-3	TRBV18	.	.
TGTGCCAGTAGCCAAGGAGGCGAGCAGTACTTC	CASSQGGEQYF	TRBJ2-7	TRBV19	.	.
TGTGCCAGCAGCGTAGACGCGGGGGCACGAGCTTTCTTT	CASSVDAGARAFF	TRBJ1-1	TRBV9	.	once
TGTGCCAGCAGCTCTCAGCGGGGGGCCCCCTACGAGCAGTACTTC	CASSSQRGAPYEQYF	TRBJ2-7	TRBV11-2	TRBD2	.
TGTGCCACCAGCAGCGGGGACTACAATGAGCAGTTCTTC	CATSSGDYNEQFF	TRBJ2-1	TRBV19	TRBD2	.
TGTGCCAGCAGCCAAGAATTCGGGAGCACAGATACGCAGTATTTT	CASSQEFGSTDTQYF	TRBJ2-3	TRBV4-2	.	.
TGTGCCAGCAGCACCCTGACGGGGGGTTTGGCTGAAGCTTTCTTT	CASSTLTGGLAEAFF	TRBJ1-1	TRBV5-4	.	.
TGTGCCAGCAGCTCCCCCGGCGAGCAGTACTTC	CASSSPGEQYF	TRBJ2-7	TRBV7-9	.	.
TGTGCCAGCAATCTTCTCTCCGGGACCGCTGAGGCCCTCCACTTT	CASNLLSGTAEALHF	TRBJ1-6	TRBV6-6	.	.
TGTGCCAGTAGTATAGTGGAATCTGGGGCCAACGTCCTGACTTTC	CASSIVESGANVLTF	TRBJ2-6	TRBV19	.	medium-sized
TGCGCCAGCAGCTTCAGGGGGCCCTCCTACGAGCAGTACTTC	CASSFRGPSYEQYF	TRBJ2-7	TRBV5-1	TRBD1	.
TGTGCCATCAGTGGTACAGTCCAAAGGCAGTACTTC	CAISGTVQRQYF	TRBJ2-7	TRBV10-3	.	few
TGTGCCAGCAACCTTCCGGGGGGGCCTGTAGATACGCAGTATTTT	CASNLPGGPVDTQYF	TRBJ2-3	TRBV27	TRBD2	.
TGTGCCAGCAGTAGGACAGGCAGCAATCAGCCCCAGCATTTT	CASSRTGSNQPQHF	TRBJ1-5	TRBV27	TRBD1	.
TGTGCCAGCAGCTTGGGGGGGTTGAGCACTGAAGCTTTCTTT	CASSLGGLSTEAFF	TRBJ1-1	TRBV5-6	.	.
TGCAGCGTTGAAACGGGACAGCATGAAAAACTGTTTTTT	CSVETGQHEKLFF	TRBJ1-4	TRBV29-1	TRBD1	few
TGTGCCAGCAGCTTAGGAGTGGATACGCAGTATTTT	CASSLGVDTQYF	TRBJ2-3	TRBV7-9	.	.
TGTGCCTGGAGTGCGGGGCTGTACACTGAAGCTTTCTTT	CAWSAGLYTEAFF	TRBJ1-1	TRBV30	.	.
TGTGCCAGCGGGGGACTTTACAATGAGCAGTTCTTC	CASGGLYNEQFF	TRBJ2-1	TRBV7-9	.	few
TGTGCCAGCAGCTCGAAGGGGATGGGCACCGGGGAGCTGTTTTTT	CASSSKGMGTGELFF	TRBJ2-2	TRBV5-4	.	.
TGTGCCAGCAGTTTATATCCGGGAGGGGAGACCCAGTACTTC	CASSLYPGGETQYF	TRBJ2-5	TRBV27	TRBD2	few
TGTGCCAGCAGTGATGGACAGGGCTATTCACCCCTCCACTTT	CASSDGQGYSPLHF	TRBJ1-6	TRBV2	TRBD1	.
TGTGCCAGCAGTCCGGACAGGAGTCTCTATGGCTACACCTTC	CASSPDRSLYGYTF	TRBJ1-2	TRBV6-5	TRBD1	.
TGTGCCAGCAGCCATTTCAAAGAGACCCAGTACTTC	CASSHFKETQYF	TRBJ2-5	TRBV7-3	.	.
TGTGCCAGCAGCACCTGGGACCGCTCCTACAATGAGCAGTTCTTC	CASSTWDRSYNEQFF	TRBJ2-1	TRBV27	.	.
TGTGCCAGCAGTGACTTGGGACAGGGTGCAGGTGGCTACACCTTC	CASSDLGQGAGGYTF	TRBJ1-2	TRBV6-4	TRBD1	.
TGTGCCAGCAGCCCCCTCGGGGGGGGCCGACAAGAGACCCAGTACTTC	CASSPLGGGRQETQYF	TRBJ2-5	TRBV9	TRBD2	few